Following are 15 T cell receptor beta chains from one sample sequenced in a study of blood T cells in healthy people across ages. Together with a sample-barcoded 5' primer, a J-beta primer mix was included in a second PCR lasting about 7 to 12 cycles. Via MiXCR, TCRdb re-called the 5' RACE reads, giving one row per CDR3 protein. The table shows around 1.1 million distinct CDR3 sequences, with around two fifths occurring only once. The sample was blood. Every receptor here comes from a man aged 18 to 35 in good health.

This clonotype has only a few counts. V and J are TRBV7-2 and TRBJ2-3, with 12 nucleotides matching TRBD2. The ends lost 1 base at V and 9 bases at J; junction bases unmatched: 5. Germline-derived CDR1 and CDR2 are SGHTA and FQGNSA. The CDR3 length is 15 residues. In nucleotides, the CDR3 is TGTGCCAGCAGCTTAGTGTCTAGCGGGGGGGCCACGCAGTATTTT. As protein: CASSLVSSGGATQYF.

Only a few counts were recorded for this clonotype. The chain carries TRBV25-1 and TRBJ1-2; 7 bases align to TRBD1. CDR1 MGHDK and CDR2 SYGVNS come from the germline V gene. V shed 10 bases and J 2 bases; nucleotides not matched to a gene: 7. The CDR3 length is 13 residues. The CDR3 DNA reads as TGTGCCACCCAGGACAGGACCAACTATGGCTACACCTTC. Its protein is CATQDRTNYGYTF.

The rearrangement links TRBV5-1 to TRBJ2-5; 9 nucleotides line up with TRBD1. TRBJ2-7 explains the end of the DNA better; the J call may be wrong. The CDR3 length is 14 residues. Germline V CDR1 and CDR2: SGHRS, YFSETQ. CDR3 loop: CASSQGQGWGEQYF. Written as DNA, the CDR3 is TGCGCCAGCAGCCAGGGACAGGGATGGGGCGAGCAGTACTTC.

This clonotype was seen only a few times. The gene calls are TRBV4-3 and TRBJ2-5, with D perhaps matching TRBD2 (6 bases). Trimming stripped 1 base from V and 4 bases from J, with 13 bases between. CDR1 is LGHNA, CDR2 YSLEER, per germline. CDR3 length: 15 amino acids. CDR3 DNA: TGCGCCAGCAGCCAAGTCGCACGGGGGTTAGAGACCCAGTACTTC. It codes for CASSQVARGLETQYF.

V and J are TRBV29-1 and TRBJ2-7; D is possibly TRBD2 (6 bases). The V end lost 7 bases, the J end lost 7 bases, and 11 bases lay between the germline ends. Germline V lookup: CDR1 SQVTM, CDR2 ANQGSEA. The CDR3 has 10 residues. The CDR3 region is CSARAGEQYF. For the CDR3, the DNA is TGCAGCGCAAGAGCGGGTGAGCAGTACTTC.

This rearrangement joins TRBV10-3 to TRBJ2-1; D remains unclear. The CDR3 is 13 amino acids. The V gene's germline CDR1 is ENHRY and CDR2 SYGVKD. The V gene lost 1 base and the J gene lost 6 bases, with 7 bases spanning the gap. The CDR3 is CAISELQVNEQFF. The CDR3 nucleotides are TGTGCCATCAGTGAGTTGCAGGTCAATGAGCAGTTCTTC.

The V gene is TRBV18, the J gene TRBJ2-7; 7 nucleotides agree with TRBD1. The CDR3 length is 16 residues. CDR1 and CDR2 from the germline V gene are KGHSH and LQKENI. V trimming: 9 bases; J trimming: 10 bases; junction bases outside the gene matches: 24. CDR3 sequence: CASSTPSGTAQEAQYF. The CDR3 DNA reads TGTGCCAGTTCAACCCCCTCCGGGACAGCACAAGAGGCCCAGTACTTC.

This clonotype was seen only a few times. The chain recombines TRBV3-1 with TRBJ2-1, with a tentative D call TRBD1 (6 bases). Germline V gene data show CDR1 as LGHDT and CDR2 as YNNKEL (reference sequence). CDR3 length: 14 residues. Trimming stripped 0 bases from V and 5 bases from J, with 8 bases between. The CDR3 DNA is TGTGCCAGCAGCCAAGAGGACAGAGACAATGAGCAGTTCTTC. This codes for CASSQEDRDNEQFF.

The rearrangement links TRBV6-5 to TRBJ2-5, with D possibly matching TRBD1 (5 bases). The germline gives CDR1 MNHEY, CDR2 SVGAGI. CDR3 length: 16 residues. The ends were cut back, 5 bases at V and 4 bases at J, with 20 bases in the middle. This CDR3 reads CASSQSPGRVTETQYF. CDR3 coding DNA: TGTGCCAGCAGTCAATCTCCGGGCAGGGTAACAGAGACCCAGTACTTC.

This clonotype was counted between two and nine times. For the CDR3, the DNA is TGTGCCAGCAGCCAAGAAACGGGACAACCCGAAGCTTTCTTT. It translates to CASSQETGQPEAFF. This chain uses TRBV4-2 with TRBJ1-1; tentatively, D is TRBD1 (6 bases). The length of the CDR3 is 14 residues. Germline V gives CDR1 LGHNA, CDR2 YNFKEQ. The V gene lost 0 bases and the J gene lost 8 bases, with 13 bases spanning the gap.

The chain joins TRBV27 to TRBJ1-5, with no clear D. V was clipped by 5 bases and J by 7 bases, with 12 bases between them. The V gene's germline CDR1 is MNHEY and CDR2 SMNVEV (reference sequence). The CDR3 covers 13 residues. This CDR3 reads CASSVVGWQPQHF. Written as DNA, the CDR3 is TGTGCCAGCAGTGTAGTGGGGTGGCAGCCCCAGCATTTT.

V and J are TRBV2 and TRBJ2-1; 8 bases are a match to TRBD2. The CDR3 runs 16 residues. V gave up 8 bases and J gave up 0 bases; unmatched junction bases: 9. Looked up from germline, CDR1 is SNHLY and CDR2 is FYNNEI. As DNA, the CDR3 is TGTGCCAGCTTGGGACTAGTCTTCGACTCCTACAATGAGCAGTTCTTC. Translation gives CASLGLVFDSYNEQFF. Full variable domain (remainder filled in from reference TRBV2 and TRBJ2-1): EPEVTQTPSHQVTQMGQEVILRCVPISNHLYFYWYRQILGQKVEFLVSFYNNEISEKSEIFDDQFSVERPDGSNFTLKIRSTKLEDSAMYFCASLGLVFDSYNEQFFGPGTRLTVL.

The J gene is TRBJ1-4, the V gene TRBV12-3 or TRBV12-4; no definite D call. Trimming removed 5 bases at V and 8 bases at J, with 18 bases between. This CDR3 contains 15 residues. Written as DNA, the CDR3 is TGTGCCAGCAGTCCAACCTTTTATAGAGAAGAAAAACTGTTTTTT. Translated, it gives CASSPTFYREEKLFF.

There are many counts of this clonotype. This chain connects TRBV27 to TRBJ1-4; tentatively, D is TRBD1 (6 bases). V was pared by 5 bases and J by 3 bases, with 7 bases between. Germline V lookup: CDR1 MNHEY, CDR2 SMNVEV (reference sequence). The CDR3 is made up of 13 amino acids. The CDR3 region has the DNA TGTGCCAGCAGTAGGGGGTCTAATGAAAAACTGTTTTTT. It specifies CASSRGSNEKLFF.

V usage is TRBV6-5 and J usage is TRBJ2-1, with D possibly being TRBD1 (6 bases). Looked up from germline, CDR1 is MNHEY and CDR2 is SVGAGI. V lost 6 bases and J 4 bases, leaving 16 bases between the germline ends. The length of the CDR3 is 15 residues. The CDR3 region has the DNA TGTGCCAGCAGCCTTACCACCGGGACATACAATGAGCAGTTCTTC. Protein sequence: CASSLTTGTYNEQFF.